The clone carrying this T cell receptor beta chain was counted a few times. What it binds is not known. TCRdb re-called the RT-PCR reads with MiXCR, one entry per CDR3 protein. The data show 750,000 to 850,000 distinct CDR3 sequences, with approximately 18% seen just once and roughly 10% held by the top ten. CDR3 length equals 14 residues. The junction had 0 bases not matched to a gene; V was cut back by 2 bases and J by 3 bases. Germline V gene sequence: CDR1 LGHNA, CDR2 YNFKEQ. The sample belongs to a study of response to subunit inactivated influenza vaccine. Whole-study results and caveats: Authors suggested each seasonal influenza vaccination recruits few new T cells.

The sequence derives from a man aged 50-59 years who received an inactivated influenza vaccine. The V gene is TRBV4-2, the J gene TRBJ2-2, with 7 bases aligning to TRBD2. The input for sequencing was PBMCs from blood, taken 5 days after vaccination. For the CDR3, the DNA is TGTGCCAGCAGCCAACGGGAGGACACCGGGGAGCTGTTTTTT. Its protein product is CASSQREDTGELFF.